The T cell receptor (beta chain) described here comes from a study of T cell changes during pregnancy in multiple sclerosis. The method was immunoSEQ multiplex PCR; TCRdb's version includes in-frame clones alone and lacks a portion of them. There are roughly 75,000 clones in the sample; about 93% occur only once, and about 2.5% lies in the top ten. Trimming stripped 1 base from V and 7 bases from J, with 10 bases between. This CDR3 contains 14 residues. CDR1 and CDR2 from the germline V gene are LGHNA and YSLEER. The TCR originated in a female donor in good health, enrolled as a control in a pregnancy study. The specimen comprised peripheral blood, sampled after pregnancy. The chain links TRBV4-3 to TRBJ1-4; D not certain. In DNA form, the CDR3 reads TGCGCCAGCAGCCAAGCGCTTAATAGTGAAAAACTGTTTTTT. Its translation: CASSQALNSEKLFF.